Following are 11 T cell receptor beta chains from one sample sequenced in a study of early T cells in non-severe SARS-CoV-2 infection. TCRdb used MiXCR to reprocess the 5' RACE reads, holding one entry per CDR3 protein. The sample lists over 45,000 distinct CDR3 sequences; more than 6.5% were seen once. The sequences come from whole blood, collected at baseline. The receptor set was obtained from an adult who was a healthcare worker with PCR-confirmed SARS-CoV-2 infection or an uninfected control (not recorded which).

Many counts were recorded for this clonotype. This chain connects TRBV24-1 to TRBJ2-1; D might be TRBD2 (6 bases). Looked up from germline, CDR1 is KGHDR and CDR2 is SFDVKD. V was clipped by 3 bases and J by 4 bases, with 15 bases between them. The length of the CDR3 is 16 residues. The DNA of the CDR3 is TGTGCCACCAGTGATCAGCTAGCGCACCAATACAATGAGCAGTTCTTC. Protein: CATSDQLAHQYNEQFF.

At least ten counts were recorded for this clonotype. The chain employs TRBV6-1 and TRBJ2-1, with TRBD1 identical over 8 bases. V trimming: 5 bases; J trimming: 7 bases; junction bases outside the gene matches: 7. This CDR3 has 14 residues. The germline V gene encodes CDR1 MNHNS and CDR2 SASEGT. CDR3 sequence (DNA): TGTGCCAGCAGTCAAGACAGGGGAAGGAATGAGCAGTTCTTC. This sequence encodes CASSQDRGRNEQFF.

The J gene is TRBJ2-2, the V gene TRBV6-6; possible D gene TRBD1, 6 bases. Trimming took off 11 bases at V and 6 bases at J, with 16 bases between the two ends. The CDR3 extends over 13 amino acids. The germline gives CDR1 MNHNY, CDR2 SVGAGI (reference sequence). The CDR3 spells CAVLGHSAGELFF. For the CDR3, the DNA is TGTGCCGTGCTGGGACATTCCGCCGGGGAGCTGTTTTTT.

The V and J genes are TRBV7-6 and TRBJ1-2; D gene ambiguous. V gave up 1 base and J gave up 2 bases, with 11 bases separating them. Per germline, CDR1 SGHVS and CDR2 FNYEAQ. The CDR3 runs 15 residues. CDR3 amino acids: CASSLGLDGNYGYTF. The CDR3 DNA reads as TGTGCCAGCAGCTTAGGTCTGGACGGGAACTATGGCTACACCTTC. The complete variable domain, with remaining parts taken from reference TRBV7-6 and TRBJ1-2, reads GAGVSQSPRYKVTKRGQDVALRCDPISGHVSLYWYRQALGQGPEFLTYFNYEAQQDKSGLPNDRFSAERPEGSISTLTIQRTEQRDSAMYRCASSLGLDGNYGYTFGSGTRLTVV.

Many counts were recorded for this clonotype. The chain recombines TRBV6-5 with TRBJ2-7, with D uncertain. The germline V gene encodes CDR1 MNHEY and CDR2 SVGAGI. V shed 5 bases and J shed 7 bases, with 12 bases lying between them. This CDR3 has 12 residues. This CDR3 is CASSTAHSEQYF. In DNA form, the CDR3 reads TGTGCCAGCAGTACCGCCCACTCGGAGCAGTACTTC.

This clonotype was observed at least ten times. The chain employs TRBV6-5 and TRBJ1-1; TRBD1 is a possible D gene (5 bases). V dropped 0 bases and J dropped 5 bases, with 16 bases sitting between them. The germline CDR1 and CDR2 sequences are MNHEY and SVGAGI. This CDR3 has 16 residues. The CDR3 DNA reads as TGTGCCAGCAGTTACTCGAACATCGGGGGTCGGACTGAAGCTTTCTTT. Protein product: CASSYSNIGGRTEAFF.

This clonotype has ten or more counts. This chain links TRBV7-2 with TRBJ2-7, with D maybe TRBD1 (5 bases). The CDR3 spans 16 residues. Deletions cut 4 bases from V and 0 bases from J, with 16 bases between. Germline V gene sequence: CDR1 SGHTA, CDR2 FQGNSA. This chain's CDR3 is CASSSLTGSSSYEQYF. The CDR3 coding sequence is TGTGCCAGCAGCTCCTTAACAGGTTCCAGCTCCTACGAGCAGTACTTC.

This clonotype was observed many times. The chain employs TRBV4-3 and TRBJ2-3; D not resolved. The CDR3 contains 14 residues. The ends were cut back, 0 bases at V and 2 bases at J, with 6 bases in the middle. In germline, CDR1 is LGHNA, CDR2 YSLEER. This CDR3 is CASSQDPLTDTQYF. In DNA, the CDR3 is TGCGCCAGCAGCCAAGATCCCCTCACAGATACGCAGTATTTT.

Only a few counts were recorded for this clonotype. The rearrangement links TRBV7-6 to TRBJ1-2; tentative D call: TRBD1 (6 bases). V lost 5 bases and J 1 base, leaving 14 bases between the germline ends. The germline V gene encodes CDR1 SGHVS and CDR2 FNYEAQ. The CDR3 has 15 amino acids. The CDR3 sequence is CASSPSGAVNYGYTF. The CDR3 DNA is TGTGCCAGCAGCCCTTCGGGGGCCGTTAACTATGGCTACACCTTC.

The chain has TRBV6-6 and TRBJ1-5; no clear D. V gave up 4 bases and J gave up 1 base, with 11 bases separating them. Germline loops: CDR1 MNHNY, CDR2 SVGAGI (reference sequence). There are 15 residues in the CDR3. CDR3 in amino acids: CASSSIEGSNQPQHF. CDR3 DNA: TGTGCCAGCAGTTCAATCGAGGGAAGCAATCAGCCCCAGCATTTT.

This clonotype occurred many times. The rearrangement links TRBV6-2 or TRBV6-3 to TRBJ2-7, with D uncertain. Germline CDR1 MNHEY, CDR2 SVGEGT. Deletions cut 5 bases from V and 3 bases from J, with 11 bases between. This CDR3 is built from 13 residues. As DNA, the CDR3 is TGTGCCAGCAGTAAAGACACCCTCTACGAGCAGTACTTC. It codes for CASSKDTLYEQYF.